At least ten counts were recorded for the clone carrying this TCR beta chain. What it binds is unknown. The time point denotes: patch test 1, 2 weeks after DPC sensitization. Treatment noted: therapeutic diphenylcyclopropenone sensitization with weekly scalp DPC. These data originate in a study of human T cells and chemical hapten exposure. Study at large: Sensitization involved placing 2% DPC onto an approximately 2 cm by approximately 2 cm region of upper inner arm skin. Slight differences in pooled library volume were the main source of varying TCR yields across samples.

Regarding the study as a whole: In comparison with controls, expanded TCRs gave rise to a significantly larger number of large CDR3 similarity clusters.

The CDR3 covers 15 residues. Trimming at V came to 4 bases and at J to 7 bases, leaving 11 bases not matched to a gene. Germline V gene data show CDR1 as SGDLS and CDR2 as YYNGEE. In the authors' workflow: Sample-level TCR yields exhibited a median of around 90,000, with a range of roughly 20,000 to 690,600. TCRdb itself ran the RACE reads through MiXCR, one entry per CDR3 protein. TCRdb's processing, not the authors' own work, is the source of the V and J calls. The sample has 370,000 or so distinct CDR3 sequences, more than 4.5% seen once; the top ten hold 2% to 2.5%. The chain combines TRBV9 with TRBJ1-2; TRBD1 matches 9 bases. The receptor's source is a woman in her fifties or sixties with alopecia areata. Some clones in this sample may be carry-over from other donors' samples. This sample comprised whole blood, obtained in connection with sensitization to the hapten diphenylcyclopropenone (DPC). In DNA form, the CDR3 reads TGTGCCAGCAGCCTGGAGGGGACAGGGATAAGTGGCTACACCTTC. It is translated as CASSLEGTGISGYTF.